This T cell receptor beta chain was found in a study of T cell responses to AZD1222 COVID-19 vaccine. Sequencing was performed with immunoSEQ multiplex PCR; in TCRdb, only in-frame clones are kept and a portion is missing. The table records 150,000 to 160,000 clones, approximately 86% of them present only once. V dropped 4 bases and J dropped 8 bases, with 12 bases sitting between them. This CDR3 contains 13 residues. Germline V gene sequence: CDR1 LGHNA, CDR2 YSLEER. The receptor was derived from an adult who had recovered from COVID-19. The genes are TRBV4-3 and TRBJ2-1, with D perhaps TRBD1 (5 bases). Sequencing was performed on peripheral blood, taken after recovery from COVID-19. The CDR3 loop reads CASSLGIGDEQFF. The CDR3 DNA sequence: TGCGCCAGCAGCCTGGGGATAGGGGATGAGCAGTTCTTC.